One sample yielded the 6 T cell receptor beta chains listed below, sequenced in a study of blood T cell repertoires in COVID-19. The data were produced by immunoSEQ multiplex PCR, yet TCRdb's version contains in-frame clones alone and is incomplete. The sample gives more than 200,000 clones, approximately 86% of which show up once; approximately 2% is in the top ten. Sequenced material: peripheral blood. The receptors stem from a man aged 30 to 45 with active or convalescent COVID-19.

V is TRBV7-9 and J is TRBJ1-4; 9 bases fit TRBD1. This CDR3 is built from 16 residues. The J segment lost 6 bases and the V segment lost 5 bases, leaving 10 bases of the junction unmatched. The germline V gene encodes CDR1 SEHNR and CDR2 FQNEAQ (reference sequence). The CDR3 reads CASSDRNRDRDEKLFF. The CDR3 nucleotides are TGTGCCAGCAGCGACCGAAACCGGGACAGGGATGAAAAACTGTTTTTT.

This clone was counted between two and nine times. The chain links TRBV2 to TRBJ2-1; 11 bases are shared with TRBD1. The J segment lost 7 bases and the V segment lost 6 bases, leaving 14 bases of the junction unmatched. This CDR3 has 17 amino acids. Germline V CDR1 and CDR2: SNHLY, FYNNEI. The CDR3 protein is CASRSLTGTGGLNEQFF. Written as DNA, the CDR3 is TGTGCCAGCAGGTCCCTTACCGGGACAGGGGGTCTGAATGAGCAGTTCTTC.

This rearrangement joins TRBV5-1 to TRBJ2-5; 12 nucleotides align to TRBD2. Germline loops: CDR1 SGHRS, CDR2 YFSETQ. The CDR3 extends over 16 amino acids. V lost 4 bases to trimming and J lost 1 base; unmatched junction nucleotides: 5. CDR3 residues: CASSTGLAGSQETQYF. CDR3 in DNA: TGCGCCAGCAGCACAGGACTAGCGGGGTCCCAAGAGACCCAGTACTTC.

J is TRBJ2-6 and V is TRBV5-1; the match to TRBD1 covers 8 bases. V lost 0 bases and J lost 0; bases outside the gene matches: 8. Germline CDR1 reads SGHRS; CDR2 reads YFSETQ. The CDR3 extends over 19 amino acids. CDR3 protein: CASSLEGQGPYSGANVLTF. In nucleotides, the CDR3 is TGCGCCAGCAGCTTGGAAGGACAGGGTCCTTACTCTGGGGCCAACGTCCTGACTTTC.

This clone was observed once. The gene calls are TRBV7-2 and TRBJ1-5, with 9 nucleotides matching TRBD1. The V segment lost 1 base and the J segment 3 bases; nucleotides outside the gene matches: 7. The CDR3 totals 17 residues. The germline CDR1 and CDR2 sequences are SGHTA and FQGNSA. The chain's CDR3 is CASSLVRGQGFNQPQHF. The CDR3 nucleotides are TGTGCCAGCAGCTTAGTACGGGGACAGGGTTTCAATCAGCCCCAGCATTTT. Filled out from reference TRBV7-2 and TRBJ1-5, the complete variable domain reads GAGVSQSPSNKVTEKGKDVELRCDPISGHTALYWYRQSLGQGLEFLIYFQGNSAPDKSGLPSDRFSAERTGGSVSTLTIQRTQQEDSAVYLCASSLVRGQGFNQPQHFGDGTRLSIL.

CDR3 nucleotides: TGTGCCAGCTCACCGGAGAGGGTGGCAGATACGCAGTATTTT. Translated, it gives CASSPERVADTQYF. The chain uses TRBV18 and TRBJ2-3, with D tentatively TRBD2 (5 bases). The CDR3 contains 14 residues. V lost 3 bases to trimming and J lost 4 bases, with 11 bases between them. Germline V gene data show CDR1 as KGHSH and CDR2 as LQKENI.